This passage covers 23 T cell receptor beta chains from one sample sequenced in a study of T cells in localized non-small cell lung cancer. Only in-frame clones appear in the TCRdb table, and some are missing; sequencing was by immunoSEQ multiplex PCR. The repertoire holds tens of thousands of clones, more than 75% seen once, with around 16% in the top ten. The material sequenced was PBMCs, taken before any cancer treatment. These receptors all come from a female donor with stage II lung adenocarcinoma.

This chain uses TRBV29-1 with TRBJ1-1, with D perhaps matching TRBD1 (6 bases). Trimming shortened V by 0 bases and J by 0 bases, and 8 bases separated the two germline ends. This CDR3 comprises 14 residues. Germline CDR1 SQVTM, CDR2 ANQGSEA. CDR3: CSVEEQGMNTEAFF. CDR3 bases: TGCAGCGTTGAAGAACAGGGAATGAACACTGAAGCTTTCTTT.

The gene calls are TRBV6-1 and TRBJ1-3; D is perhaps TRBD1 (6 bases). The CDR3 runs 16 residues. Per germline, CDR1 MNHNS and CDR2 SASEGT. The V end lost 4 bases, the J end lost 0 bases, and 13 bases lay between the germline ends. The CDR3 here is CASSGVRGLSGNTIYF. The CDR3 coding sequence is TGTGCCAGCAGTGGGGTCAGGGGCCTCTCTGGAAACACCATATATTTT.

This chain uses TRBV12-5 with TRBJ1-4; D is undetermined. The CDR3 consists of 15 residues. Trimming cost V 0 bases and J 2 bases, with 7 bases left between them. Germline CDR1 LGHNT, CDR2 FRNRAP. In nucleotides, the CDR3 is TGTGCTAGTGGTTTGGTAAGAGGGACTAATGAAAAACTGTTTTTT. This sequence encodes CASGLVRGTNEKLFF.

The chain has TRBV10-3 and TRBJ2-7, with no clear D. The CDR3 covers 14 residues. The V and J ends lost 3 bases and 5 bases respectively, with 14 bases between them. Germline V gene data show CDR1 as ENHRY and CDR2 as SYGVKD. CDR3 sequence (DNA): TGTGCCATCAGTGAACCAGGTAGTAGTGACGAGCAGTACTTC. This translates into CAISEPGSSDEQYF.

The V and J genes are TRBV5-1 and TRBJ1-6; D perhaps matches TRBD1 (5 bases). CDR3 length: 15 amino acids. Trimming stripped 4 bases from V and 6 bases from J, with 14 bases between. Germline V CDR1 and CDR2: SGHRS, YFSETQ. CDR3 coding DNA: TGCGCCAGCAGCGCCCGGGACGGCTCTAATTCACCCCTCCACTTT. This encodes CASSARDGSNSPLHF. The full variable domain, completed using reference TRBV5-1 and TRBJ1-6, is KAGVTQTPRYLIKTRGQQVTLSCSPISGHRSVSWYQQTPGQGLQFLFEYFSETQRNKGNFPGRFSGRQFSNSRSEMNVSTLELGDSALYLCASSARDGSNSPLHFGNGTRLTVT.

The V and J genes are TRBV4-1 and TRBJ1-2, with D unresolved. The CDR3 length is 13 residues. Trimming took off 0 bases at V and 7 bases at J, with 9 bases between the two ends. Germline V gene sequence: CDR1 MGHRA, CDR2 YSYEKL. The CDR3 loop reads CASSQEWLGGYTF. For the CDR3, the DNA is TGCGCCAGCAGCCAAGAATGGCTCGGTGGCTACACCTTC.

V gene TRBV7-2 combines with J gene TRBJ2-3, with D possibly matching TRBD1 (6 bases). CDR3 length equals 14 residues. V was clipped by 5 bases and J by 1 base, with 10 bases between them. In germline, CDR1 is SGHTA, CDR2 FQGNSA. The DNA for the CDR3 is TGTGCCAGCAGCCCGGACAGCCGCACAGATACGCAGTATTTT. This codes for CASSPDSRTDTQYF.

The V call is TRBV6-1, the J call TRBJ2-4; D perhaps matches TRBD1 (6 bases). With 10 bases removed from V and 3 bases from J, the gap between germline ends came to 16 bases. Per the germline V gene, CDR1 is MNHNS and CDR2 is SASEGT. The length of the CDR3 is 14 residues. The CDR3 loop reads CATAAGAGKNIQYF. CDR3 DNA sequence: TGTGCCACCGCGGCAGGGGCGGGCAAAAACATTCAGTACTTC.

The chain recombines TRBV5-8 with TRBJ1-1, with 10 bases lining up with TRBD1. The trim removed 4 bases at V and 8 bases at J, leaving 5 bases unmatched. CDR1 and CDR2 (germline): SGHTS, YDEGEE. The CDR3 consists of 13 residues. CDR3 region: CASSKGQGREAFF. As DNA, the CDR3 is TGTGCCAGCAGCAAGGGACAGGGGAGGGAAGCTTTCTTT.

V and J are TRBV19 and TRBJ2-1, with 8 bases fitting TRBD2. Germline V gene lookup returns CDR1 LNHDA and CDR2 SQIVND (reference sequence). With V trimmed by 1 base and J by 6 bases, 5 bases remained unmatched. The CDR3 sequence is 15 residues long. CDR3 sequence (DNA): TGTGCCAGTAGTATAGGGACGGGGGGGCGCAATGAGCAGTTCTTC. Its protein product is CASSIGTGGRNEQFF.

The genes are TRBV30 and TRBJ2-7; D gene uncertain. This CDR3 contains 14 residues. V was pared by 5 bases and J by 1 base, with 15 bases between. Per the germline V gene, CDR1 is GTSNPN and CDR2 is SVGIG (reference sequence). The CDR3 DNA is TGTGCCTGGGGTGACACCCATCAGTCCTACGAGCAGTACTTC. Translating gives CAWGDTHQSYEQYF.

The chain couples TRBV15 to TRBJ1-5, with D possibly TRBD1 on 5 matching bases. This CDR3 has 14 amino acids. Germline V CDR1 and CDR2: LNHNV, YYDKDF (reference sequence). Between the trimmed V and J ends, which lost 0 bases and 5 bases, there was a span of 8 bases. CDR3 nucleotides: TGTGCCACCAGCAGAGATCGGGGGGATCAGCCCCAGCATTTT. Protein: CATSRDRGDQPQHF.

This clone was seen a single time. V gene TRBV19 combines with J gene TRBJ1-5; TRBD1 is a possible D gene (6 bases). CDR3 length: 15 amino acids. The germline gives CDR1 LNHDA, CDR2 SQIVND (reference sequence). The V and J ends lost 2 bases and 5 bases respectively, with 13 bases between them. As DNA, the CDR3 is TGTGCCAGTAGTATATCTTGGGGGGCCTATCAGCCCCAGCATTTT. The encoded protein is CASSISWGAYQPQHF.

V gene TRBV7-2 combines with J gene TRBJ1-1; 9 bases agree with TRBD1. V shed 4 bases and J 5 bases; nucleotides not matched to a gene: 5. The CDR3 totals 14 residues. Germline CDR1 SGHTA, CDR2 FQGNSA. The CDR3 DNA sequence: TGTGCCAGCAGCTCCGGGACAGGGCGGACTGAAGCTTTCTTT. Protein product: CASSSGTGRTEAFF.

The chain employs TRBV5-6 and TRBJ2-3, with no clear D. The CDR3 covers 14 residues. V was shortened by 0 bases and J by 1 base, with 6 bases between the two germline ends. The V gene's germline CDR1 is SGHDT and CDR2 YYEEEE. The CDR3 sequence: CASSLAGRTDTQYF. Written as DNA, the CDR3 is TGTGCCAGCAGCTTGGCCGGACGCACAGATACGCAGTATTTT.

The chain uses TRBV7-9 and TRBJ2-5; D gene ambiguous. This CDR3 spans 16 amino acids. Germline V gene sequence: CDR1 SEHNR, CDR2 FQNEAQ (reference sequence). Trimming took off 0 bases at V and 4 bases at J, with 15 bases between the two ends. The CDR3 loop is CASSLAQALFGETQYF. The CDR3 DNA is TGTGCCAGCAGCTTAGCGCAGGCATTATTTGGAGAGACCCAGTACTTC.

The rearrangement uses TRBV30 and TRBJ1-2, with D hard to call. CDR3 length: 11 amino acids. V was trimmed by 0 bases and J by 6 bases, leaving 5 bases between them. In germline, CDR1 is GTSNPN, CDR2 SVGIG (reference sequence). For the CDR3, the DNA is TGTGCCTGGAGTGTACTTAATGGCTACACCTTC. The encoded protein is CAWSVLNGYTF.

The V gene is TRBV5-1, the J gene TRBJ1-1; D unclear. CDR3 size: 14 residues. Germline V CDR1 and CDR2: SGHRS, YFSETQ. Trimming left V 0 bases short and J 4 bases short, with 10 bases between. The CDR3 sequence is CASSLVTYGTEAFF. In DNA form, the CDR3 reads TGCGCCAGCAGCTTGGTCACTTATGGCACTGAAGCTTTCTTT.

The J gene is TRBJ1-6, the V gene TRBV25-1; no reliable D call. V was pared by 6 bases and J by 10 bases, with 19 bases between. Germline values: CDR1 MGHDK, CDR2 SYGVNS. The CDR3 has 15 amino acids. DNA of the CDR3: TGTGCCAGCAGCCCAAGGACCGGGTGGGAGTCACCCCTCCACTTT. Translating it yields CASSPRTGWESPLHF. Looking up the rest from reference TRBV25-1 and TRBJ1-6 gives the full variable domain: EADIYQTPRYLVIGTGKKITLECSQTMGHDKMYWYQQDPGMELHLIHYSYGVNSTEKGDLSSESTVSRIRTEHFPLTLESARPSHTSQYLCASSPRTGWESPLHFGNGTRLTVT.

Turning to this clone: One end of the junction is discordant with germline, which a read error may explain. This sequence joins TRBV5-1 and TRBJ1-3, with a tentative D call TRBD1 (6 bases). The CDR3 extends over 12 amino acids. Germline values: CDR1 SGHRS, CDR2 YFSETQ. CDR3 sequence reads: CASSLRGDTVNF. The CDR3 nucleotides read TGCGCCAGCAGCTTAAGAGGGGACACGGTAAATTTT. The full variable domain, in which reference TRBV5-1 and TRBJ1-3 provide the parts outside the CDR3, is KAGVTQTPRYLIKTRGQQVTLSCSPISGHRSVSWYQQTPGQGLQFLFEYFSETQRNKGNFPGRFSGRQFSNSRSEMNVSTLELGDSALYLCASSLRGDTVNFGEGSWLTVV.

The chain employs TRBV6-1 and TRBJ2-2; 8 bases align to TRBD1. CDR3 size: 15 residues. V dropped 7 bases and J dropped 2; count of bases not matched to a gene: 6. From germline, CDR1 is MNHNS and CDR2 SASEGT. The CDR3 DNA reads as TGTGCCAGCACCATGACAGGGGCCAACACCGGGGAGCTGTTTTTT. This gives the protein CASTMTGANTGELFF.

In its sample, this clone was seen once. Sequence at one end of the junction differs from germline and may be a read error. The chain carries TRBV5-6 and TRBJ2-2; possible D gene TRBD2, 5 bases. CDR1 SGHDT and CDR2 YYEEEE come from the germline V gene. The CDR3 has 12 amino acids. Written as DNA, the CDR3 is TGTGCCAGCAGCATGCCCACCGGGGAGCTGGTTTTT. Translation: CASSMPTGELVF.

CDR3 sequence reads: CASSDQDRDFSPLHF. CDR3 nucleotide sequence: TGCGCCAGCAGTGACCAGGACAGGGATTTTTCACCCCTCCACTTT. The rearrangement links TRBV10-2 to TRBJ1-6; 8 bases align to TRBD1. Germline V gene data show CDR1 as WSHSY and CDR2 as SAAADI. The CDR3 totals 15 residues. V gave up 3 bases and J gave up 9 bases; unmatched junction bases: 7.